This entry describes one TCR beta chain. This sample is drawn from a study of blood T cell repertoires in COVID-19. At the level of the study: COVID-19 samples from acute and convalescent phases originated in the United States, Italy and Spain.

Those enrolled in Seattle joined during active infection and were followed longitudinally afterward. This CDR3 comprises 14 residues. Per germline, CDR1 MNHNY and CDR2 SVGAGI (reference sequence). Trimming stripped 0 bases from V and 6 bases from J, with 11 bases between. As handled by the study authors: Amplified reference gene primers provided the basis for estimating nucleated cell counts. The method was immunoSEQ multiplex PCR; TCRdb's version includes in-frame clones alone and lacks a portion of them. V and J calls plus clone size are reproduced from that table; the DNA served to infer D and trimming. The sample has fewer than 250,000 clones; roughly 86% are singletons.

The sequence derives from a woman older than 75 with COVID-19, enrolled during active disease. This chain joins TRBV6-6 and TRBJ2-5; tentatively, D is TRBD1 (6 bases). The specimen was peripheral blood. The DNA for the CDR3 is TGTGCCAGCAGTTACTCGATCAGGGGAAAGACCCAGTACTTC. This translates into CASSYSIRGKTQYF.